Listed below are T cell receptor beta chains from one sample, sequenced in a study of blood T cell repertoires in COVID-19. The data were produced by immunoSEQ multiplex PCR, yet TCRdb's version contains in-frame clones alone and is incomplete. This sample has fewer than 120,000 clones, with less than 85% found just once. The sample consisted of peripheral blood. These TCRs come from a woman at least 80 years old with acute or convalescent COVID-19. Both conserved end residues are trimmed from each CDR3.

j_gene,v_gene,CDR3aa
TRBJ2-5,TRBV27,ASSFRQGETQY
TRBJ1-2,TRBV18,ASSAARGDYGYT
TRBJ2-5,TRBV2,ASGNPRGSGETQY
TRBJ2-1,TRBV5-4,ASSKRAGTSNEQF
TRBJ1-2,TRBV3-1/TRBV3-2,ASSQDAGNGGYGYT
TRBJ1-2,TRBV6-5,ASSYSGVYGYT
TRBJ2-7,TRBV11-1,ASRVGQGLTYEQY
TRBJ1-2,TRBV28,ASSREFNYGYT
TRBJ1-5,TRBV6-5,ASSSGQGYNQPQH
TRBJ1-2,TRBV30,AWSGVRTGTYGYT
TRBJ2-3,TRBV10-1,ASSEEQKGGDTQY
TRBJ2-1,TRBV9,ASSRGLAGEQF
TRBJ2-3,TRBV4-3,ASSHIAGDTQY
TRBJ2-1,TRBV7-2,ASTPAGLAGEKVYNEQF
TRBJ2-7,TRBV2,ASSSSGRAEPEQY
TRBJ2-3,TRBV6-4,ASSDSGAGTGGPGTQY
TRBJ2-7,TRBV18,ASSTYSNQDEQY
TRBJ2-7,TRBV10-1,ASRAGTGSSYEQY
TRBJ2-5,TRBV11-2,ASSFYGTSRRETQY
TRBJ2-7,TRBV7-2,ASSLDSLRNSYEQY
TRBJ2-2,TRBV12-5,ASGLVLGQGATNTGELF
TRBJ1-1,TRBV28,AAGSAEAF
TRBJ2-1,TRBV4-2,ASSQESGGQF
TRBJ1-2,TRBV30,AWSQDSSNYGYT
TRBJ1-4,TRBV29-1,SVVIGAGEKLF
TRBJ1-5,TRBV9,ASSVGGEGQPQH
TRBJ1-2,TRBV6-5,ASRLEANYGYT
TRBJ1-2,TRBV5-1,ASRDTGTGYGYT
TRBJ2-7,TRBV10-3,AIRQTGEVYEQY
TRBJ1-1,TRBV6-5,ASSRPRQGGTEAF
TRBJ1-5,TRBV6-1,ASSEGDRINQPQH
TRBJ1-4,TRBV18,ASSTGQPNEKLF
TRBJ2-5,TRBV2,ASSEMGGERETQY
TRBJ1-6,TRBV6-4,ASSEFGEGLYNSPLH
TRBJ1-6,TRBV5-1,ASSPMTDYNSPLH
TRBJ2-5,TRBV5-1,ASRRTGGEGETQY
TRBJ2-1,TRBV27,ASSHGQGGQGYSEQF
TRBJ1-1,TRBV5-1,ASSVTGYTEAF
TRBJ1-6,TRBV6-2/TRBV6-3,ASSQQGYNSPLH
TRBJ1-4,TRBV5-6,ASSFGTGIEKLF
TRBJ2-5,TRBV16,ASSQDRVTQY
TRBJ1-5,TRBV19,ASSPQWGNQPQH
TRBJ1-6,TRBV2,ASSEGAGFPLH
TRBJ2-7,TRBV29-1,SVALAGHEQY
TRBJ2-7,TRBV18,ASSPGNVRGYEQY